This TCR beta chain was retrieved from a study of cytomegalovirus exposure and HLA in healthy donors. Study results and caveats: The only immune exposure information that was available was CMV serostatus. Later analysis identified 16,951 TCR beta sequences associated with HLA alleles, using a false discovery rate threshold of 0.05.

On this clone itself: Its antigen is unidentified.

Vbeta (60) and Jbeta (13) primers were used in the PCR. This table comes from immunoSEQ multiplex PCR, and its TCRdb copy is limited to in-frame clones, with some not included. The top ten hold 2.5% to 3% of the sample, which has approximately 170,000 clones, around two thirds seen once. The CDR3 sequence is 14 residues long. V gave up 7 bases and J gave up 4 bases, with 16 bases separating them. CDR1 is SQVTM and CDR2 is ANQGSEA in the germline V gene. The TCR sequence derives from a man between 40 and 49 years old in good health and CMV-seronegative. The chain recombines TRBV29-1 with TRBJ2-2; perhaps TRBD1 as D (8 bases). Sample: PBMCs. As DNA, the CDR3 is TGCAGCGCGGACAGGGCGGGGGCCACCGGGGAGCTGTTTTTT. It translates to CSADRAGATGELFF.